This section outlines one TCR beta chain sequence together with its context. The record originates from a study of tumor-infiltrating lymphocytes in primary liver carcinoma. The CDR3 covers 16 residues. Germline V gene sequence: CDR1 SGHRS, CDR2 YFSETQ. Trimming removed 4 bases from V and 0 bases from J; junction bases left unmatched: 5. Unsorted whole blood yielded the blood RNA, and germline DNA was also extracted. From approximately 0.5 ug of total RNA, TCR beta-specific cDNA was reverse-transcribed using a constant-region primer. Each TCR beta library was derived from three nested multiplex PCR rounds that employed slightly modified ARM-PCR. PCR rounds one and two used TRBV1-TRBV30 forward primers with a C-beta reverse primer for 10 cycles each. TCRdb reprocessed the multiplex PCR reads with MiXCR, giving one entry per CDR3 protein. The data contain about 320,000 distinct CDR3 sequences, about 60% of them singletons.

The sample was peripheral blood. This receptor was obtained from a man aged 35-49 years with primary liver carcinoma and hepatitis B virus infection. V usage is TRBV5-1 and J usage is TRBJ2-1; 9 bases fit TRBD2. The CDR3: CASSEFSGSSYNEQFF. As DNA, the CDR3 is TGCGCCAGCAGCGAGTTTAGCGGGAGCTCCTACAATGAGCAGTTCTTC.